Below, 16 T cell receptor beta chains from the same sample are listed, as sequenced in a study of blood T cell repertoires in COVID-19. Generated by immunoSEQ multiplex PCR, the TCRdb table keeps only in-frame clones and is missing some. This table has roughly 160,000 clones, roughly 84% appearing once. Sequenced material: peripheral blood. The receptors derive from a man aged 50 or older with active or convalescent COVID-19.

The CDR3 bases are TGTGCCAGCTCGGCGGTGAACACTGAAGCTTTCTTT. This sequence encodes CASSAVNTEAFF. This rearrangement joins TRBV18 to TRBJ1-1, with D unclear. The germline V and J ends were trimmed by 6 bases and 0 bases, with 5 bases remaining between them. Germline V lookup: CDR1 KGHSH, CDR2 LQKENI. The CDR3 is 12 residues long.

CDR3 DNA sequence: TGCGCCAGCAGCCTCGGACTAGCGGGAAATCACGGGGAGCTGTTTTTT. Translation gives CASSLGLAGNHGELFF. The chain employs TRBV4-3 and TRBJ2-2, with TRBD2 matching 12 bases. This CDR3 has 16 residues. Germline trimming cut 4 bases from V and 7 bases from J; bases unmatched to any gene: 7. Germline V gene sequence: CDR1 LGHNA, CDR2 YSLEER.

This chain joins TRBV30 and TRBJ2-2; TRBD2 matches 11 bases. The CDR3 is 15 residues long. The J segment lost 6 bases and the V segment lost 4 bases, leaving 7 bases of the junction unmatched. The germline V gene has CDR1 GTSNPN and CDR2 SVGIG (reference sequence). CDR3 region: CAWTSGRTPPGELFF. CDR3 sequence (DNA): TGTGCCTGGACTAGCGGGAGGACACCCCCCGGGGAGCTGTTTTTT. Complete variable domain (other parts from reference TRBV30 and TRBJ2-2): SQTIHQWPATLVQPVGSPLSLECTVEGTSNPNLYWYRQAAGRGLQLLFYSVGIGQISSEVPQNLSASRPQDRQFILSSKKLLLSDSGFYLCAWTSGRTPPGELFFGEGSRLTVL.

V usage is TRBV7-9 and J usage is TRBJ1-2, with TRBD1 matching over 9 bases. The CDR3 is made up of 14 amino acids. The germline V gene encodes CDR1 SEHNR and CDR2 FQNEAQ (reference sequence). V lost 5 bases, J lost 2 bases, and 3 bases stayed unmatched. The CDR3 region has the DNA TGTGCCAGCAGCGAAGGGACAGGGAACTATGGCTACACCTTC. Amino acids: CASSEGTGNYGYTF.

The chain recombines TRBV5-5 with TRBJ2-5; 9 positions agree with TRBD2. Germline V gives CDR1 SGHKS, CDR2 YYEKEE (reference sequence). Trimming at V came to 4 bases and at J to 1 base, leaving 5 bases not matched to a gene. The CDR3 extends over 15 amino acids. The CDR3 DNA follows: TGTGCCAGCAGCGCAGTGACTAGCGGCCAAGAGACCCAGTACTTC. Its translation: CASSAVTSGQETQYF.

This chain connects TRBV3-1 (or the pseudogene TRBV3-2) to TRBJ1-5; D is unclear. CDR3 size: 15 residues. V lost 1 base and J lost 4, with 11 bases in between. The germline V gene encodes CDR1 LGHDT and CDR2 YNNKEL (reference sequence). The CDR3 DNA follows: TGTGCCAGCAGCCAAGTACCGGGAGGTAATCAGCCCCAGCATTTT. It yields the protein CASSQVPGGNQPQHF.

V is TRBV5-4 and J is TRBJ2-2; TRBD2 aligns across 14 bases. CDR3 length equals 16 residues. J lost 7 bases, V lost 4 bases, and 6 bases had no gene match. In germline, CDR1 is SGHNT, CDR2 YYREEE (reference sequence). The CDR3 nucleotides are TGTGCCAGCAGCGCGGGACTAGCGGGAGAAAACGGGGAGCTGTTTTTT. Protein sequence: CASSAGLAGENGELFF.

As regards this clone: One end of the junction does not line up with germline, which may come from a read error. The same CDR3 can be traced to other DNA sequences in this sample. The V and J genes are TRBV27 and TRBJ2-7; D not resolved. Germline values: CDR1 MNHEY, CDR2 SMNVEV (reference sequence). The CDR3 has 14 amino acids. The CDR3 nucleotides are TGTGCTAGCAGCTCCCGCAACCGGTTCTACGAGCAGTACTTC. Encoded protein: CASSSRNRFYEQYF.

The J gene is TRBJ2-5, the V gene TRBV19; TRBD2 matches 7 bases. Germline CDR1 reads LNHDA; CDR2 reads SQIVND (reference sequence). With 6 bases clipped from V and 5 bases from J, the junction kept 15 bases outside the gene matches. The CDR3 has 16 residues. CDR3 region: CASRGSGAGVGETQYF. The CDR3 nucleotides read TGTGCCAGTAGGGGGAGCGGTGCGGGAGTTGGTGAGACCCAGTACTTC.

V and J are TRBV18 and TRBJ1-2; D uncertain. The V end lost 4 bases, the J end lost 0 bases, and 12 bases lay between the germline ends. Germline-derived CDR1 and CDR2 are KGHSH and LQKENI. CDR3 length: 15 amino acids. The chain's CDR3 is CASSLAQTTNYGYTF. The CDR3 nucleotides read TGTGCCAGCTCACTTGCACAGACAACTAACTATGGCTACACCTTC.

This chain links TRBV24-1 with TRBJ2-5, with 9 nucleotides matching TRBD1. With 9 bases clipped from V and 4 bases from J, the junction kept 11 bases outside the gene matches. Germline-derived CDR1 and CDR2 are KGHDR and SFDVKD. This CDR3 has 15 amino acids. The CDR3 nucleotides are TGTGCCACCTCGAAACCCGGGACAGGGATAGAGACCCAGTACTTC. Its protein product is CATSKPGTGIETQYF.

This chain links TRBV6-5 with TRBJ2-5; the match to TRBD1 covers 8 bases. Trimming at V came to 6 bases and at J to 5 bases, leaving 8 bases not matched to a gene. Per the germline V gene, CDR1 is MNHEY and CDR2 is SVGAGI. The CDR3 is made up of 14 amino acids. This chain's CDR3 is CASSQQGGRETQYF. In nucleotides, the CDR3 is TGTGCCAGCAGCCAACAGGGGGGTCGGGAGACCCAGTACTTC.

The CDR3 DNA reads TGTGCCAGCAATACAGGGGTCAACTATGGCTACACCTTC. Encoded protein: CASNTGVNYGYTF. The V call is TRBV6-5, the J call TRBJ1-2, with 7 bases aligning to TRBD1. CDR3 size: 13 residues. Germline assignment: CDR1 MNHEY and CDR2 SVGAGI. Unmatched junction bases numbered 4, after V lost 7 bases and J lost 2 bases.

This clone was found a few times. CDR3 coding DNA: TGCGCCAGCAGCCAAGATCGGCGGGGAGGCTATGGCTACACCTTC. As protein: CASSQDRRGGYGYTF. The rearrangement links TRBV4-1 to TRBJ1-2; unclear D gene. CDR1 and CDR2 (germline): MGHRA, YSYEKL. Between the trimmed V and J ends, which lost 0 bases and 4 bases, there was a span of 12 bases. This CDR3 contains 15 residues.

The gene calls are TRBV7-2 and TRBJ2-7; the match to TRBD1 covers 10 bases. The CDR3 contains 15 residues. CDR1 SGHTA and CDR2 FQGNSA come from the germline V gene. J lost 5 bases, V lost 0 bases, and 4 bases had no gene match. The CDR3 loop is CASSLAWTGGDEQYF. The CDR3 nucleotides read TGTGCCAGCAGCTTAGCGTGGACAGGGGGAGACGAGCAGTACTTC. The full variable domain, with the rest looked up from reference TRBV7-2 and TRBJ2-7, is GAGVSQSPSNKVTEKGKDVELRCDPISGHTALYWYRQSLGQGLEFLIYFQGNSAPDKSGLPSDRFSAERTGGSVSTLTIQRTQQEDSAVYLCASSLAWTGGDEQYFGPGTRLTVT.

The V gene is TRBV6-5, the J gene TRBJ1-5; TRBD1 matches at 10 bases. J gave up 5 bases and V 6 bases, and 4 bases lay outside the gene matches. Per the germline V gene, CDR1 is MNHEY and CDR2 is SVGAGI. CDR3 length: 14 residues. The CDR3 loop is CASRQTGGDQPQHF. The CDR3 region has the DNA TGTGCCAGCAGACAGACAGGGGGCGATCAGCCCCAGCATTTT.